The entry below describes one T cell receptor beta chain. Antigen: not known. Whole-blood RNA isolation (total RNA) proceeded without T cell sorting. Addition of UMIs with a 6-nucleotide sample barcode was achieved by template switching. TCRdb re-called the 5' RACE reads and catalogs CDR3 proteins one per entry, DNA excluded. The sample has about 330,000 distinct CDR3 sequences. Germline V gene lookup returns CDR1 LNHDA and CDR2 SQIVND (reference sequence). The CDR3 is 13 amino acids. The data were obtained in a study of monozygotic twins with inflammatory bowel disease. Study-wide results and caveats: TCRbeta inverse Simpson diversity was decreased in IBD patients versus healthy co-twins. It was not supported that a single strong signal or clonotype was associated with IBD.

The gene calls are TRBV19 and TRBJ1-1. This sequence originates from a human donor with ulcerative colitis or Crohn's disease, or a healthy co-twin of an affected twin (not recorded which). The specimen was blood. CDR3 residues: CASGRVLNTEAFF.